The rows below give T cell receptor beta chains drawn from one sample of a study of blood T cells in healthy people across ages. TCRdb reanalysed the 5' RACE reads using MiXCR and keeps one entry per CDR3 protein. This table has 700,000 to 850,000 distinct CDR3 sequences, 53% appearing once. The sample consisted of blood. The receptors were gathered from an elderly man in good health. The CDR3 runs from the conserved cysteine through the conserved F or W. The order of the fields is V gene, clone size, D gene, J gene, CDR3 DNA, CDR3 protein. The D gene is left open where the match is weak. Clone size is stated in some rows and not others, as once, few, many or a class when expanded.

v_call: TRBV3-1
clone_size: -
d_call: -
j_call: TRBJ1-1
cdr3_nt: TGTGCCAGCAGCCAAGGAGGTAGGAGGGTCCACACTGAAGCTTTCTTT
cdr3_aa: CASSQGGRRVHTEAFF

v_call: TRBV12-5
clone_size: -
d_call: -
j_call: TRBJ2-2
cdr3_nt: TGTGCTAGTGGCACCCTAACCGGGGACCCTAACACCGGGGAGCTGTTTTTT
cdr3_aa: CASGTLTGDPNTGELFF

v_call: TRBV5-1
clone_size: once
d_call: -
j_call: TRBJ2-3
cdr3_nt: TGCGCCAGCAGACCCTGGGGTAGCGGAACCACAGATACGCAGTATTTT
cdr3_aa: CASRPWGSGTTDTQYF

v_call: TRBV20-1
clone_size: few
d_call: TRBD2
j_call: TRBJ2-3
cdr3_nt: TGCAGTGCTGGGCCGCTAGCGGGAGTGTCTGATACGCAGTATTTT
cdr3_aa: CSAGPLAGVSDTQYF

v_call: TRBV18
clone_size: -
d_call: -
j_call: TRBJ2-7
cdr3_nt: TGTGCCAGCTCAGGGGGACAATCCAACTACGAGCAGTACTTC
cdr3_aa: CASSGGQSNYEQYF

v_call: TRBV6-6
clone_size: -
d_call: -
j_call: TRBJ1-5
cdr3_nt: TGTGCCAGCAGTTACAGCGCTGGAGATCAGCCCCAGCATTTT
cdr3_aa: CASSYSAGDQPQHF

v_call: TRBV25-1
clone_size: -
d_call: -
j_call: TRBJ2-7
cdr3_nt: TGTGCCAGCAGTGAGGGGGGGCCCCTGGTGGAGCAGTACTTC
cdr3_aa: CASSEGGPLVEQYF

v_call: TRBV12-3/TRBV12-4
clone_size: -
d_call: -
j_call: TRBJ2-7
cdr3_nt: TGTGCCAGCAGTTATCGACATCCCTTCCCTGCCTACGAGCAGTACTTC
cdr3_aa: CASSYRHPFPAYEQYF

v_call: TRBV29-1
clone_size: -
d_call: -
j_call: TRBJ2-2
cdr3_nt: TGCAGCGTTGAAGGGGTCGGGGAGCTGTTTTTT
cdr3_aa: CSVEGVGELFF

v_call: TRBV6-5
clone_size: -
d_call: TRBD2
j_call: TRBJ2-4
cdr3_nt: TGTGCCAGCAGTCAAGCGGGAGGGCCCATTTCCATTCAGTACTTC
cdr3_aa: CASSQAGGPISIQYF

v_call: TRBV7-9
clone_size: -
d_call: TRBD2
j_call: TRBJ2-3
cdr3_nt: TGTGCCAGCACCGACGGAGCGGGAGCAACAGATACGCAGTATTTT
cdr3_aa: CASTDGAGATDTQYF

v_call: TRBV6-5
clone_size: -
d_call: -
j_call: TRBJ1-2
cdr3_nt: TGTGCCAGCCCGGGGGTAGCAAGTGATGGCTACACCTTC
cdr3_aa: CASPGVASDGYTF

v_call: TRBV7-2
clone_size: few
d_call: TRBD2
j_call: TRBJ2-7
cdr3_nt: TGTGCCAGCAGCCCTAGCGGAGCCGTCTACGAGCAGTACTTC
cdr3_aa: CASSPSGAVYEQYF